Presented here are 22 T cell receptor beta chains from one specimen sequenced in a study of blood T cells in healthy people across ages (dated by TCRdb to the mid-2010s). The library was built by means of 5' RACE. The sample was run on an Illumina HiSeq 2500. The second PCR ran for roughly 7 to 11 cycles and used a J-beta primer mix along with a sample-barcoded 5' primer. TCRdb reanalyzed the raw reads on its own, using fastp at Q25 for trimming and MiXCR for clone calling, and kept in-frame beta chains. Rows with a matching CDR3 protein are joined into one entry that keeps the most common DNA and genes. This sample gives around 970,000 distinct CDR3 sequences in total; just over 50% of them show up just once. In total, the top ten clones hold about 21% of the sample. The sequencing sample was made of blood. These TCRs come from a woman aged 60-70 years in good health.

This clonotype was detected a few times. The rearrangement joins TRBV11-2 to TRBJ2-7; 7 bases align to TRBD1. Germline V CDR1 and CDR2: SGHAT, FQNNGV. The V and J ends lost 5 bases and 2 bases, in that order; junction bases with no gene match: 6. This CDR3 is built from 14 residues. CDR3: CASSDRDRPYEQYF. In nucleotides, the CDR3 is TGTGCCAGCAGCGACCGGGACAGACCCTACGAGCAGTACTTC. Full variable domain (outside the CDR3, taken from reference TRBV11-2 and TRBJ2-7): EAGVAQSPRYKIIEKRQSVAFWCNPISGHATLYWYQQILGQGPKLLIQFQNNGVVDDSQLPKDRFSAERLKGVDSTLKIQPAKLEDSAVYLCASSDRDRPYEQYFGPGTRLTVT.

This clonotype was detected a few times. The genes are TRBV6-5 and TRBJ2-7, with TRBD2 matching 7 bases. The V gene's germline CDR1 is MNHEY and CDR2 SVGAGI. The CDR3 totals 15 residues. With V trimmed by 7 bases and J by 0 bases, 9 bases remained unmatched. The CDR3 here is CASTSSRLASYEQYF. CDR3 DNA: TGTGCCAGCACCTCGTCCCGACTAGCCTCCTACGAGCAGTACTTC.

The chain joins TRBV25-1 to TRBJ2-3; 8 bases agree with TRBD2. The V and J ends lost 3 bases and 0 bases, in that order; junction bases with no gene match: 5. The CDR3 contains 16 residues. Germline V lookup: CDR1 MGHDK, CDR2 SYGVNS. CDR3 bases: TGTGCCAGCAGTGAGGCCGGGGGGGCTAGCACAGATACGCAGTATTTT. Protein product: CASSEAGGASTDTQYF. The full variable domain, rest sourced from reference TRBV25-1 and TRBJ2-3, is EADIYQTPRYLVIGTGKKITLECSQTMGHDKMYWYQQDPGMELHLIHYSYGVNSTEKGDLSSESTVSRIRTEHFPLTLESARPSHTSQYLCASSEAGGASTDTQYFGPGTRLTVL.

With respect to this clonotype: One junction end disagrees with the germline gene, perhaps due to a read error. This rearrangement joins TRBV7-9 to TRBJ2-7; 7 bases are shared with TRBD2. CDR1 is SEHNR, CDR2 FQNEAQ, per germline (reference sequence). There are 15 residues in the CDR3. The CDR3 DNA reads TGTGCCAGCAGCCCGCGGCTAGCGGACTCCTGCGAGCAGTACTTC. Translating it yields CASSPRLADSCEQYF.

This rearrangement joins TRBV3-1 to TRBJ2-3; a weak D match, TRBD2 (5 bases). Germline lookup yields CDR1 LGHDT and CDR2 YNNKEL (reference sequence). The V and J ends lost 2 bases and 10 bases respectively, with 13 bases between them. There are 13 residues in the CDR3. CDR3 in amino acids: CASSQRSRDAQYF. As DNA, the CDR3 is TGTGCCAGCAGCCAAAGAAGCCGGGATGCGCAGTATTTT.

The chain joins TRBV20-1 to TRBJ2-3, with 10 positions matching TRBD2. V gave up 6 bases and J gave up 2 bases; unmatched junction bases: 11. CDR3 length: 16 amino acids. CDR1 and CDR2 (germline): DFQATT, SNEGSKA (reference sequence). CDR3 region: CSANPSGRAPTDTQYF. The CDR3 DNA sequence: TGCAGTGCGAATCCCAGCGGGAGGGCCCCCACAGATACGCAGTATTTT.

This clonotype was seen just once. The chain joins TRBV7-8 to TRBJ2-5; no clear D. The J call could be wrong; TRBJ2-7 is a better fit for the DNA end. The CDR3 sequence is 13 residues long. Germline assignment: CDR1 SGHVS and CDR2 FQNEAQ. Here the CDR3 DNA reads TGTGCCAGCAGCCCTCCTTTGGATCACGAGCAGTACTTC. This encodes CASSPPLDHEQYF.

The chain links TRBV20-1 to TRBJ1-4; tentative D call: TRBD1 (5 bases). The CDR3 runs 15 residues. V was clipped by 1 base and J by 4 bases, with 13 bases between them. Germline loops: CDR1 DFQATT, CDR2 SNEGSKA (reference sequence). Here the CDR3 reads CSARGEGSLNEKLFF. As DNA, the CDR3 is TGCAGTGCTAGAGGGGAGGGGAGCCTTAATGAAAAACTGTTTTTT.

The chain is built from TRBV6-6 and TRBJ2-7, with D possibly being TRBD2 (5 bases). The CDR3 runs to 12 residues. Germline CDR1 MNHNY, CDR2 SVGAGI (reference sequence). The V and J ends lost 2 bases and 6 bases respectively, with 8 bases between them. CDR3 sequence: CASSYGGLEQYF. CDR3 sequence (DNA): TGTGCCAGCAGTTACGGAGGCCTCGAGCAGTACTTC.

The chain combines TRBV6-2 or TRBV6-3 with TRBJ2-5; D ambiguous. This CDR3 contains 14 residues. Germline CDR1 MNHEY, CDR2 SVGEGT. With 2 bases removed from V and 1 base from J, the gap between germline ends came to 8 bases. As DNA, the CDR3 is TGTGCCAGCAGTTACCACACCATCCAAGAGACCCAGTACTTC. Protein: CASSYHTIQETQYF.

This clonotype was picked up one time. The rearrangement uses TRBV20-1 and TRBJ2-1, with TRBD2 matching 11 bases. Germline CDR1 is DFQATT and CDR2 is SNEGSKA (reference sequence). Germline trimming cut 3 bases from V and 4 bases from J; bases unmatched to any gene: 5. The CDR3 covers 15 residues. The CDR3 DNA reads TGCAGTGCTAGGCCCCGACTAGCGGGGTACAATGAGCAGTTCTTC. This sequence encodes CSARPRLAGYNEQFF.

This chain connects TRBV20-1 to TRBJ2-3; 11 bases are shared with TRBD2. There are 17 residues in the CDR3. J was trimmed by 5 bases and V by 3 bases; bases with no gene match: 13. From germline, CDR1 is DFQATT and CDR2 SNEGSKA (reference sequence). DNA of the CDR3: TGCAGTGCTAGTCCGCCAGGTGATAGCGGGAGGGGAGATACGCAGTATTTT. Translated: CSASPPGDSGRGDTQYF.

The gene calls are TRBV4-3 and TRBJ2-7; 13 nucleotides line up with TRBD2. The CDR3 has 17 amino acids. Trimming removed 1 base from V and 4 bases from J; junction bases left unmatched: 7. Germline V gene lookup returns CDR1 LGHNA and CDR2 YSLEER. CDR3 sequence (DNA): TGCGCCAGCAGCCAAGGGACTAGCGGGAGAGGAGAGTACGAGCAGTACTTC. It is translated as CASSQGTSGRGEYEQYF.

The chain links TRBV24-1 to TRBJ2-3; 10 bases fit TRBD1. The CDR3 contains 16 residues. CDR1 and CDR2 from the germline V gene are KGHDR and SFDVKD. Unmatched junction bases numbered 5, after V lost 4 bases and J lost 2 bases. The CDR3: CATSEPGTGDTDTQYF. The DNA of the CDR3 is TGTGCCACCAGTGAGCCCGGGACAGGGGACACAGATACGCAGTATTTT.

Many counts were recorded for this clonotype. The chain is built from TRBV5-1 and TRBJ2-7; D is unclear. The germline V gene encodes CDR1 SGHRS and CDR2 YFSETQ. Trimming left V 5 bases short and J 0 bases short, with 12 bases between. The CDR3 sequence is 14 residues long. Here the CDR3 DNA reads TGCGCCAGCAGAAGTGCCCCTGTCTCCTACGAGCAGTACTTC. It yields the protein CASRSAPVSYEQYF.

The chain uses TRBV27 and TRBJ2-4; D may be TRBD2 (6 bases). V lost 4 bases to trimming and J lost 0 bases, with 10 bases between them. The CDR3 extends over 15 amino acids. CDR1 MNHEY and CDR2 SMNVEV come from the germline V gene (reference sequence). The CDR3 loop is CASSSSVAAKNIQYF. The CDR3 DNA reads as TGTGCCAGCAGTTCTAGCGTGGCAGCCAAAAACATTCAGTACTTC.

The V call is TRBV29-1, the J call TRBJ2-5; 8 nucleotides match TRBD1. Germline CDR1 reads SQVTM; CDR2 reads ANQGSEA. The J segment lost 3 bases and the V segment lost 3 bases, leaving 3 bases of the junction unmatched. This CDR3 spans 13 amino acids. CDR3: CSVDTTGEETQYF. In DNA, the CDR3 is TGCAGCGTTGACACGACAGGGGAAGAGACCCAGTACTTC.

This sequence joins TRBV4-1 and TRBJ1-1; TRBD1 might be the D (5 bases). Germline CDR1 is MGHRA and CDR2 is YSYEKL. Trimming stripped 4 bases from V and 0 bases from J, with 9 bases between. The CDR3 contains 14 residues. The CDR3 reads CASSRDGMNTEAFF. The CDR3 DNA reads TGCGCCAGCAGCCGGGACGGCATGAACACTGAAGCTTTCTTT.

This clonotype has more than one count but fewer than ten. The chain is built from TRBV6-1 and TRBJ2-5; 7 bases fit TRBD1. This CDR3 has 16 residues. Losses at the gene ends were 6 bases for V and 0 bases for J; bases not matched to a gene: 10. Per germline, CDR1 MNHNS and CDR2 SASEGT. The CDR3 DNA is TGTGCCAGCAGGGGACAGCCATTAGGGTACCAAGAGACCCAGTACTTC. Its protein product is CASRGQPLGYQETQYF.

The chain is built from TRBV7-2 and TRBJ1-1, with D tentatively TRBD1 (6 bases). The V gene lost 3 bases and the J gene lost 4 bases, with 15 bases spanning the gap. CDR3 size: 15 residues. From germline, CDR1 is SGHTA and CDR2 FQGNSA. CDR3 sequence (DNA): TGTGCCAGCAGCTTTACAGGGAGTCGGGGCACTGAAGCTTTCTTT. It specifies CASSFTGSRGTEAFF. The variable domain in full, with the rest retrieved from reference TRBV7-2 and TRBJ1-1, is GAGVSQSPSNKVTEKGKDVELRCDPISGHTALYWYRQSLGQGLEFLIYFQGNSAPDKSGLPSDRFSAERTGGSVSTLTIQRTQQEDSAVYLCASSFTGSRGTEAFFGQGTRLTVV.

This clonotype occurred many times. The V gene is TRBV11-2, the J gene TRBJ2-1; D is undetermined. This CDR3 is built from 13 residues. Germline V gene lookup returns CDR1 SGHAT and CDR2 FQNNGV. V was pared by 5 bases and J by 6 bases, with 11 bases between. For the CDR3, the DNA is TGTGCCAGCAGCCCCCTACCCCTCAATGAGCAGTTCTTC. The encoded protein is CASSPLPLNEQFF.

For the CDR3, the DNA is TGTGCCAGCAGCTTAACGGGGACAGAGATACACTCTGGGGCCAACGTCCTGACTTTC. It encodes CASSLTGTEIHSGANVLTF. The V and J genes are TRBV7-3 and TRBJ2-6, with 7 positions matching TRBD1. The CDR3 sequence is 19 residues long. From germline, CDR1 is SGHTA and CDR2 FQGTGA. Trimming at V came to 0 bases and at J to 0 bases, leaving 8 bases not matched to a gene.